What follows describes a single T cell receptor (beta chain). Germline V gene sequence: CDR1 SQVTM, CDR2 ANQGSEA. V was pared by 6 bases and J by 8 bases, with 4 bases of the junction left unmatched. The length of the CDR3 is 12 residues. Treatment specified: randomized to nivolumab then ipilimumab (arm A) or the reverse (arm B). The sample comes from a study of sequential checkpoint blockade in melanoma. Looking at the study overall: TCRβ was sequenced from DNA of 75 to 95 pretreatment tumors.

The repertoire was sequenced with immunoSEQ multiplex PCR; TCRdb's copy has only in-frame clones and lacks some. Of 3,000 to 3,500 clones detected, 18% appear once; the ten largest clones hold less than 25%. The receptor comes from a human donor with melanoma. Here the sequenced sample was tumor tissue (inferred from file names), taken from a patient given nivolumab and ipilimumab in sequence. The rearrangement uses TRBV29-1 and TRBJ2-1; TRBD2 aligns across 10 bases. CDR3 DNA: TGCAGCGTACTAGCGGGGCCCTATGAGCAGTTCTTC. Residues: CSVLAGPYEQFF.